This T cell receptor (beta chain) was sequenced for a study of neurological immune-mediated disorders. Trimming took 5 bases from V and 0 from J; bases not matched to a gene: 16. From germline, CDR1 is SGHTA and CDR2 FQGNSA. The CDR3 is 19 amino acids. Broader study findings: The greatest TCR clonal expansion appeared in HTLV-1-associated myelopathy and the smallest, falling below healthy controls, in multiple sclerosis.

TCRdb recomputed calls from the 5' RACE reads with MiXCR, one row per CDR3 protein. This table holds around 20,000 distinct CDR3 sequences, about 10% found once. About this clonotype: No antigen is known for it.

Material: PBMCs. The clonotype comes from a woman aged 60-75 years with HTLV-1-associated myelopathy (HAM/TSP). The J gene is TRBJ2-1, the V gene TRBV7-2; 7 bases fit TRBD2. CDR3 protein: CASSPISGPGGGSYNEQFF. The CDR3 DNA is TGTGCCAGCAGCCCGATAAGCGGCCCGGGCGGGGGCTCCTACAATGAGCAGTTCTTC. Supplemented by reference TRBV7-2 and TRBJ2-1, the full variable domain reads GAGVSQSPSNKVTEKGKDVELRCDPISGHTALYWYRQSLGQGLEFLIYFQGNSAPDKSGLPSDRFSAERTGGSVSTLTIQRTQQEDSAVYLCASSPISGPGGGSYNEQFFGPGTRLTVL.